This TCR beta chain was profiled in a study of regulatory T cells in long-lasting Graves disease. Study observations and caveats: Among samples with persistent disease, TRBV28, TRBJ1-2 and TRBJ2-5 were favored. Sharing of public clonotypes was greater in persistent patients (more than 2,500) than in new patients (around 1,000).

CDR3 length: 15 amino acids. Germline CDR1 reads SGDLS; CDR2 reads YYNGEE. The V and J ends lost 7 bases and 0 bases respectively, with 14 bases between them. Time point of the sample: newly diagnosed GD, antithyroid drugs for less than 3 months. After RNA was extracted from PBMCs, the TCR library was made from it. Patients came from an endocrinology department in Xi'an, China. This clonotype has more than one count but fewer than ten. Its antigen is as yet unknown. Sequencing libraries for TCR beta were prepared with iRepertoire HTBI primers and Arm-PCR of CDR3 regions. TCRdb itself ran the multiplex PCR reads through MiXCR, one entry per CDR3 protein. The table lists 550,000 to 650,000 distinct CDR3 sequences, more than 15% of them singletons. Another study also made use of these data, one on T cells in Graves' hyperthyroidism and ophthalmopathy. Per that paper: With the HTBI primer set, the TCR CDR3 went through a first round of RT-PCR.

The rearrangement links TRBV9 to TRBJ2-1, with D tentatively TRBD1 or TRBD2 (5 bases each). The sample was peripheral blood mononuclear cells (PBMCs), taken at new diagnosis, from a patient treated with antithyroid drugs. The receptor's source is a man younger than 35 with Graves disease. The CDR3 nucleotides read TGTGCCAGCGCACCCTCAGGGAGCTCCTACAATGAGCAGTTCTTC. The encoded protein is CASAPSGSSYNEQFF.